This is a list of T cell receptor beta chains from one sample in a study of metastatic and nonmetastatic thyroid tumors. Through MiXCR, TCRdb re-clonotyped the PCR reads. The data contain approximately 5,000 clones, about 31% of them singletons. The sequencing sample was made of adjacent normal tissue. The receptors derive from a female donor with papillary thyroid cancer or a benign thyroid nodule (not recorded which). Some clones in this sample may be carry-over from other donors' samples. CDR3s include the opening cysteine and the closing phenylalanine or tryptophan. A D gene is named only where the DNA matches it firmly. Clone sizes are given selectively: once, few, many, or a class where the clone is expanded.

v_call	d_call	j_call	clone_size	cdr3_nt	cdr3_aa
TRBV10-1	-	TRBJ2-7	few	TGCGCCAGCAGTGAGACCGGATACGAGCAGTACTTC	CASSETGYEQYF
TRBV5-1	-	TRBJ1-1	medium-sized	TGCGCCAGCAGCTGGACCACATCTATGAACACTGAAGCTTTCTTT	CASSWTTSMNTEAFF
TRBV11-2	-	TRBJ1-6	-	TGTGCCAGCAGCTCCCCAGGCGGCTTCAGCTCCTATAATTCACTCCTCCACTTT	CASSSPGGFSSYNSLLHF
TRBV20-1	-	TRBJ2-1	-	TGCAGTGCTTTAGGACAGTCCGATTCCTACAATGAGCAGTTCTTC	CSALGQSDSYNEQFF
TRBV12-3/TRBV12-4	TRBD1	TRBJ1-5	medium-sized	TGTGCCAGCAGTTTGGGACAGGTTCATCAGCCCCAGCATTTT	CASSLGQVHQPQHF
TRBV6-2/TRBV6-3	TRBD2	TRBJ2-7	medium-sized	TGTGCCAGCACTCGACCCGGACTAGCGGGGATCTACGAGCAGTACTTC	CASTRPGLAGIYEQYF
TRBV6-1	TRBD1	TRBJ2-7	few	TGTGCCAGCGCCCGTGACAGGGAGTACGAGCAGTACTTC	CASARDREYEQYF
TRBV24-1	TRBD2	TRBJ2-1	few	TGTGCCACCAGTGACCCAAACCGACTAGCGGGAGATGAGCAGTTCTTC	CATSDPNRLAGDEQFF
TRBV27	-	TRBJ1-1	-	TGTGCCAGCAGTTTGGCCCGCGCGAACACTGAAGCTTTCTTT	CASSLARANTEAFF
TRBV20-1	-	TRBJ1-4	few	TGCAGTGCTAGAGATCCCCGATACTCGAGTAATGAAAAACTGTTTTTT	CSARDPRYSSNEKLFF
TRBV19	-	TRBJ1-1	-	TGTGCCAGTAGTCTACTTGCGGGTACCGAGGCTTTCTTT	CASSLLAGTEAFF
TRBV6-1	TRBD1	TRBJ2-7	-	TGTGCCAGCAGTGAACAGGGGGCATCCTACGAGCAGTACTTC	CASSEQGASYEQYF
TRBV10-3	-	TRBJ2-7	few	TGTGCCATCAGCCCATCCGGGACCGCCTACGAGCAGTACTTC	CAISPSGTAYEQYF
TRBV27	TRBD2	TRBJ2-1	few	TGTGCCAGCAAGACCTCCGGGACTAGCGGGTACAATGAGCAGTTCTTC	CASKTSGTSGYNEQFF
TRBV9	-	TRBJ2-1	medium-sized	TGTGCCAGCAGCGCGGTCCCTAGCTCCTACAATGAGCAGTTCTTC	CASSAVPSSYNEQFF
TRBV2	-	TRBJ1-1	-	TGTGCCAGCAGTGAGGGGGGAGCGGACACCGAAGCTTTCTTT	CASSEGGADTEAFF
TRBV18	-	TRBJ2-7	-	TGTGCCAGCTCACCACCATCAGGGAGGGAGCAGTACTTC	CASSPPSGREQYF
TRBV12-3/TRBV12-4	TRBD2	TRBJ2-2	few	TGTGCCAGCAGTCCTCTAGCGGGAGGGCTCACCGGGGAGCTGTTTTTT	CASSPLAGGLTGELFF
TRBV19	-	TRBJ1-5	-	TGTGCCAGTAGTGTCGGGATTGAGCAGCCCCAGCATTTT	CASSVGIEQPQHF
TRBV27	-	TRBJ2-2	medium-sized	TGTGCCAGCAGTTTACCCCAAGGGGCGGGCGGGGAGCTGTTTTTT	CASSLPQGAGGELFF
TRBV3-1	TRBD2	TRBJ2-2	medium-sized	TGTGCCAGCAGCTCAGGGACTAGCGGGGCCACCGGGGAGCTGTTTTTT	CASSSGTSGATGELFF
TRBV20-1	TRBD2	TRBJ2-1	-	TGCAGTGCTAGAGGACTAGCGGACTCCTACAATGAGCAGTTCTTC	CSARGLADSYNEQFF
TRBV13	TRBD1	TRBJ1-2	-	TGTGCCAGCAGCTTGGTGGGAGGGGGCCTTAACTATGGCTACACCTTC	CASSLVGGGLNYGYTF
TRBV20-1	-	TRBJ2-5	-	TGCAGTGCTAGAGATGGGCAGGGCCTCCAAGAGACCCAGTACTTC	CSARDGQGLQETQYF
TRBV2	TRBD2	TRBJ2-2	-	TGTGCCAGCAGGGGACTAGCGGGGGGGCCAGACACCGGGGAGCTGTTTTTT	CASRGLAGGPDTGELFF
TRBV30	TRBD1	TRBJ2-7	-	TGTGCCTGGGGGGACAGCTCCTACGAGCAGTACTTC	CAWGDSSYEQYF
TRBV6-1	-	TRBJ1-3	few	TGTGCCAGCAGTGAAGGGCCCAGCTCTGGAAACACCATATATTTT	CASSEGPSSGNTIYF
TRBV12-3/TRBV12-4	-	TRBJ1-1	medium-sized	TGTGCCAGCAGTTTCCAGAACACTGAAGCTTTCTTT	CASSFQNTEAFF
TRBV2	-	TRBJ1-6	-	TGTGCCAGCAGTGAAGCGCCGGACTCTAGGACCCTCCACTTT	CASSEAPDSRTLHF
TRBV5-8	-	TRBJ1-6	large	TGTGCCAGCAGCTTGGCCGGCGGTGGTTCACCCCTCCACTTT	CASSLAGGGSPLHF
TRBV20-1	TRBD1	TRBJ1-5	medium-sized	TGCAGTGCTACCCGGGGACAGGGCAGCAATCAGCCCCAGCATTTT	CSATRGQGSNQPQHF
TRBV11-3	-	TRBJ1-5	-	TGTGCCAGCAGCTTAGGCTCGGGGACGGGGCAGCCCCAGCATTTT	CASSLGSGTGQPQHF
TRBV7-2	-	TRBJ1-3	few	TGTGCCAGCAGCTTGGGGTCTGGAAACACCATATATTTT	CASSLGSGNTIYF
TRBV20-1	-	TRBJ1-1	-	TGCAGTGCTAGAGACGGCCGGCGGACAGTAAACACTGAAGCTTTCTTT	CSARDGRRTVNTEAFF
TRBV7-3	-	TRBJ2-3	-	TGTGCCAGCAGCCCCCAGAGGGGCACAGATACGCAGTATTTT	CASSPQRGTDTQYF
TRBV9	TRBD2	TRBJ2-3	medium-sized	TGTGCCAGCAGCGCTGGGACTAGCGTCACAGATACGCAGTATTTT	CASSAGTSVTDTQYF
TRBV9	-	TRBJ2-2	many	TGTGCCAGCAGCGTAGTGGGTTGGGGCGGGGAGCTGTTTTTT	CASSVVGWGGELFF
TRBV12-3/TRBV12-4	-	TRBJ2-3	many	TGTGCCAGCAGTTTAGGGGTAGCGAGCACAGATACGCAGTATTTT	CASSLGVASTDTQYF
TRBV5-7	-	TRBJ1-2	medium-sized	TGTGCCAGCAGCTTGGAAGGCTACACCTTC	CASSLEGYTF
TRBV20-1	-	TRBJ1-2	-	TGCAGTGCTAGAGAAAGGGGGGCAGGGTATGGCTACACCTTC	CSARERGAGYGYTF
TRBV20-1	-	TRBJ2-7	-	TGCAGTGCTAGTGGGAATTGGCAGGGCTACGAGCAGTACTTC	CSASGNWQGYEQYF